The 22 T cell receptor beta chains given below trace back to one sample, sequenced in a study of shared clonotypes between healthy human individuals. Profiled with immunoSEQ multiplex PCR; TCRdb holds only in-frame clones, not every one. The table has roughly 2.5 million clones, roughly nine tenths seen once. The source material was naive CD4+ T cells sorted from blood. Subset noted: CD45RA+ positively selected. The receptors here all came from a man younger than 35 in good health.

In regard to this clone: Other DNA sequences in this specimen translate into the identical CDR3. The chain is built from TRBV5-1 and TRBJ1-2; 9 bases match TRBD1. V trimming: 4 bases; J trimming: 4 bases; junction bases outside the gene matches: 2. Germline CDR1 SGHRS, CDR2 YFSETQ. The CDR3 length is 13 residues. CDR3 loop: CASSGTGSYGYTF. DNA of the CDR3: TGCGCCAGCAGCGGGACAGGGAGCTATGGCTACACCTTC. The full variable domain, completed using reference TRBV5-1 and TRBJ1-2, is KAGVTQTPRYLIKTRGQQVTLSCSPISGHRSVSWYQQTPGQGLQFLFEYFSETQRNKGNFPGRFSGRQFSNSRSEMNVSTLELGDSALYLCASSGTGSYGYTFGSGTRLTVV.

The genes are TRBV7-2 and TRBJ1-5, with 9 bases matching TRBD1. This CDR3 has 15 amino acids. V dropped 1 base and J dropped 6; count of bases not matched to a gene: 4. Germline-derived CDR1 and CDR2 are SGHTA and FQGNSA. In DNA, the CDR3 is TGTGCCAGCAGCTTAGTACAGGGGGCAGGTCAGCCCCAGCATTTT. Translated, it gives CASSLVQGAGQPQHF. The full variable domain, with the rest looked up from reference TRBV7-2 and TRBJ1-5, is GAGVSQSPSNKVTEKGKDVELRCDPISGHTALYWYRQSLGQGLEFLIYFQGNSAPDKSGLPSDRFSAERTGGSVSTLTIQRTQQEDSAVYLCASSLVQGAGQPQHFGDGTRLSIL.

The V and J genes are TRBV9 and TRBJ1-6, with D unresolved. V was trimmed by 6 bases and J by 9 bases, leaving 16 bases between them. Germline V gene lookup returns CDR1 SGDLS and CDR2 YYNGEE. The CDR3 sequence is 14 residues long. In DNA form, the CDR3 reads TGTGCCAGCACCCGGGAAGGGAAAGGTTCACCCCTCCACTTT. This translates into CASTREGKGSPLHF.

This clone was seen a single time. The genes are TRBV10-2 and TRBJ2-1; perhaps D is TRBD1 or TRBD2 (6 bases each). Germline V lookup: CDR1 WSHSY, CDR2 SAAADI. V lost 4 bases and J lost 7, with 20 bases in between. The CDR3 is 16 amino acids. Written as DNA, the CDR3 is TGCGCCAGCAGTGCTTGGGGGCGGGGCCTTTGGAATGAGCAGTTCTTC. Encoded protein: CASSAWGRGLWNEQFF.

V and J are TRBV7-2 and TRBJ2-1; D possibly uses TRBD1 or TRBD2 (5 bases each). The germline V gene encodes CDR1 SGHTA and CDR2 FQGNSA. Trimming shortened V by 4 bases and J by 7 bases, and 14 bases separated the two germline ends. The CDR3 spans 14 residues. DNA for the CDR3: TGTGCCAGCAGCTCCGGACGGGGACCGAATGAGCAGTTCTTC. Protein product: CASSSGRGPNEQFF.

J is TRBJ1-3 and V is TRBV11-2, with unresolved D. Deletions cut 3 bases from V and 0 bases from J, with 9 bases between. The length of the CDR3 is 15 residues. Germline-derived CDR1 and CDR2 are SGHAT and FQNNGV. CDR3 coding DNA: TGTGCCAGCAGCTTGAGGCCGGACTCTGGAAACACCATATATTTT. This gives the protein CASSLRPDSGNTIYF.

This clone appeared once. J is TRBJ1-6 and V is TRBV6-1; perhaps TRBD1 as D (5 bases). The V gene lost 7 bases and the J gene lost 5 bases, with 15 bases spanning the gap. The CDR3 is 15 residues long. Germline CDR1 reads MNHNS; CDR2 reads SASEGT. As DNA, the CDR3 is TGTGCCAGCACTTTAGGGGTTCGAGATAATTCACCCCTCCACTTT. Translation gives CASTLGVRDNSPLHF.

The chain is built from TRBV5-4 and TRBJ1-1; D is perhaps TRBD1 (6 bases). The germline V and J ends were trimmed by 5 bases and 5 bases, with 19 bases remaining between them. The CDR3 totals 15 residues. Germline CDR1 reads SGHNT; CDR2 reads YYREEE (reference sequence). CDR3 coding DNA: TGTGCCAGCAGTATGGGGGGGCAGGGGCGGACTGAAGCTTTCTTT. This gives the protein CASSMGGQGRTEAFF.

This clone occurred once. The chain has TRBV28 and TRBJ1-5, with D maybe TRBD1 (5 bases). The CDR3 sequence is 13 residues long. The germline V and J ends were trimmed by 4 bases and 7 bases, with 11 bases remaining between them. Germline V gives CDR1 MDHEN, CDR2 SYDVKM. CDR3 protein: CASSSGTRQPQHF. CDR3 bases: TGTGCCAGCAGTTCCGGGACTCGGCAGCCCCAGCATTTT.

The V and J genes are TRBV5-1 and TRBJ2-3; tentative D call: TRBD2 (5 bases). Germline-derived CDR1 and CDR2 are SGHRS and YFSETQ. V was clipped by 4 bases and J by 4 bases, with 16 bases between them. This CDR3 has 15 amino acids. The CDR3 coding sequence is TGCGCCAGCAGCAGATTGGGAGCCTTATCAGATACGCAGTATTTT. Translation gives CASSRLGALSDTQYF.

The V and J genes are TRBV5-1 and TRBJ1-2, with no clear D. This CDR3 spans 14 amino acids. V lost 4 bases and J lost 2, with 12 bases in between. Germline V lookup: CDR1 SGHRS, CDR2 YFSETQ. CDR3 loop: CASSLEDSNYGYTF. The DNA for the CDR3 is TGCGCCAGCAGCCTGGAAGATTCAAACTATGGCTACACCTTC. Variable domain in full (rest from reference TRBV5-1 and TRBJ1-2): KAGVTQTPRYLIKTRGQQVTLSCSPISGHRSVSWYQQTPGQGLQFLFEYFSETQRNKGNFPGRFSGRQFSNSRSEMNVSTLELGDSALYLCASSLEDSNYGYTFGSGTRLTVV.

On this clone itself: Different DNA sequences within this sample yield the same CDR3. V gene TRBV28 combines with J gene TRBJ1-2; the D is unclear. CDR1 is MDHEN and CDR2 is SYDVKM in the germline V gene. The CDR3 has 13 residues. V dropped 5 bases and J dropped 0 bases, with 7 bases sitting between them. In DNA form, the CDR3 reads TGTGCCAGCAGTCCGGGAGCTAACTATGGCTACACCTTC. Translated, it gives CASSPGANYGYTF.

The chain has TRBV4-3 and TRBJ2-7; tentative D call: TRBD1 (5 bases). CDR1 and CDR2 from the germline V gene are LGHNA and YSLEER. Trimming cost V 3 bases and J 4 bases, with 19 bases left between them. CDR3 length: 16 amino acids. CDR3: CASSQTSLLGEYEQYF. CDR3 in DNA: TGCGCCAGCAGCCAGACTTCTTTATTAGGGGAATACGAGCAGTACTTC.

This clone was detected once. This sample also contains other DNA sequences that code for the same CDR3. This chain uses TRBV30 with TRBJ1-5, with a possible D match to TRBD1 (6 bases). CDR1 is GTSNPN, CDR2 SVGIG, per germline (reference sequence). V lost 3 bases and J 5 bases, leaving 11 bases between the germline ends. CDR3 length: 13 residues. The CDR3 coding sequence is TGTGCCTGGAGCGCGGGGGCGGATCAGCCCCAGCATTTT. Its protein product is CAWSAGADQPQHF.

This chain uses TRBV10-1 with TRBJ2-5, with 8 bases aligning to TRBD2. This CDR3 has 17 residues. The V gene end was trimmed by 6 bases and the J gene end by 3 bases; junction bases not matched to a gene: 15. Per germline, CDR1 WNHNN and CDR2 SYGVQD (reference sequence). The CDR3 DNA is TGCGCCAGCAGAGACCACCAAGCGGGAGTGGCGGAAGAGACCCAGTACTTC. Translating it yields CASRDHQAGVAEETQYF.

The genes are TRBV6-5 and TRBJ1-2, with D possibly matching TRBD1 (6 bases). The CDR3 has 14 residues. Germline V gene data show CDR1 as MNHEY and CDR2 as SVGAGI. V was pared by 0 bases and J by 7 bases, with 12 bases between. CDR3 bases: TGTGCCAGCAGTTACTCGGGGAGGGGGATTGGCTACACCTTC. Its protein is CASSYSGRGIGYTF.

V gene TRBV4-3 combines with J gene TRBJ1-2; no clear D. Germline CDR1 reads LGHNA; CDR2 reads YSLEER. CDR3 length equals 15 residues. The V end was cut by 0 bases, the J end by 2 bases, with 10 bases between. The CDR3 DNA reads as TGCGCCAGCAGCCAAGAAAGAGACACAAACTATGGCTACACCTTC. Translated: CASSQERDTNYGYTF.

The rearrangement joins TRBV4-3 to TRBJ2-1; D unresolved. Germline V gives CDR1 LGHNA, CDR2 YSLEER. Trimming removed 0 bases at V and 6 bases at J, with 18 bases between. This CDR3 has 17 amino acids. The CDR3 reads CASSQDPAARVGNEQFF. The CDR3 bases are TGCGCCAGCAGCCAAGATCCGGCAGCTCGAGTTGGCAATGAGCAGTTCTTC.

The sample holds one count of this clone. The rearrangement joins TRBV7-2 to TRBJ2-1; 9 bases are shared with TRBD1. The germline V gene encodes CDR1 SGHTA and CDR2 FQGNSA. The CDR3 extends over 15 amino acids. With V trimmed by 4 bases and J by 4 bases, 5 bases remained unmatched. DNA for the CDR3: TGTGCCAGCAGCTCTATGGGGACAGGGTACAATGAGCAGTTCTTC. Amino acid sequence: CASSSMGTGYNEQFF.

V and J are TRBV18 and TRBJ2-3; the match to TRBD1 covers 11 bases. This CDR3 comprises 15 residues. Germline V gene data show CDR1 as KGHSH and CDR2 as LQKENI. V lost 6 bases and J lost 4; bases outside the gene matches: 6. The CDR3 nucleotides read TGTGCCAGCTCGTCCGGGACAGGGGGTGCAGATACGCAGTATTTT. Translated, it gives CASSSGTGGADTQYF.

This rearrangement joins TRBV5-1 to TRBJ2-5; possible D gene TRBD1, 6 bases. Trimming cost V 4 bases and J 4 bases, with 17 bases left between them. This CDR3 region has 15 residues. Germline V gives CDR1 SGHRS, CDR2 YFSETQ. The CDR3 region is CASSPLQGMVETQYF. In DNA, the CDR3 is TGCGCCAGCAGCCCCCTACAGGGAATGGTAGAGACCCAGTACTTC.

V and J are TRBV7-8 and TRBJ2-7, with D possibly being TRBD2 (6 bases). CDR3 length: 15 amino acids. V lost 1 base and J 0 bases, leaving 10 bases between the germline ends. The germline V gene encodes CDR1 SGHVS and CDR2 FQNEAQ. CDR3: CASSLEYGSSYEQYF. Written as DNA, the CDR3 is TGTGCCAGCAGCTTAGAATACGGGAGCTCCTACGAGCAGTACTTC. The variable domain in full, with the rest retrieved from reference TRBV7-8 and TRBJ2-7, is GAGVSQSPRYKVAKRGQDVALRCDPISGHVSLFWYQQALGQGPEFLTYFQNEAQLDKSGLPSDRFFAERPEGSVSTLKIQRTQQEDSAVYLCASSLEYGSSYEQYFGPGTRLTVT.